This is a list of T cell receptor beta chains from one sample in a study of response to subunit inactivated influenza vaccine. MiXCR, applied by TCRdb to the RT-PCR reads, yields one record per CDR3 protein. The data show 500,000 or so distinct CDR3 sequences, with approximately 15% seen just once and roughly 3.1% held by the top ten. Specimen: CD4+ T cells sorted from PBMCs, collected roughly 24 months after vaccination. The source of these receptors is a man in his fifties or sixties who received an inactivated influenza vaccine. Each CDR3 is given without its conserved first and last residue.

V	CDR3
TRBV12-3/TRBV12-4	ASSSFGDEQY
TRBV5-1	ASSFGAEETQY
TRBV20-1	SAHGTSGSYEQY
TRBV12-3/TRBV12-4	ASSFHGGAF
TRBV20-1	SATNQLLTSGGRDEQF
TRBV11-1	ASSLVPSGMHEQF
TRBV12-3/TRBV12-4	ASSFGSGVRGYGYT
TRBV11-2	ASGTLAGESDTQY
TRBV20-1	SAAPTTRLAGHQNTGELF
TRBV20-1	SASFSRLAGGLSYNEQF
TRBV19	ASSDRANQPQH
TRBV6-2/TRBV6-3	ASSQQGSKNIQY
TRBV20-1	SAVGGSTQETQY
TRBV5-1	ASSFLSGETQY
TRBV6-1	ASSKWDFPPTPYEQY
TRBV5-1	ASSWDRSVGTEAF
TRBV4-3	ASSQGVGQGRTEAF